The 15 T cell receptor beta chains below were found in one sample sequenced in a study of T cells in Graves' hyperthyroidism and ophthalmopathy. Authors of the study amplified TCR beta CDR3 regions from RNA transcripts. First-round RT-PCR with HTBI primers amplified the TCR CDR3 region. A single record per CDR3 protein comes from TCRdb applying MiXCR to the multiplex PCR reads. Counted here are 550,000 to 800,000 distinct CDR3 sequences, roughly 17% occurring once; the ten biggest clones make up 8.4%. Sequenced: blood. These receptors originate from a young man with Graves' hyperthyroidism.

This chain joins TRBV19 and TRBJ2-7; D unresolved. CDR3 size: 14 residues. Trimming left V 3 bases short and J 3 bases short, with 12 bases between. Germline V gene lookup returns CDR1 LNHDA and CDR2 SQIVND (reference sequence). The CDR3 loop is CASSILGNLYEQYF. The CDR3, as DNA: TGTGCCAGTAGTATTTTGGGGAATCTCTACGAGCAGTACTTC. Looking up the rest from reference TRBV19 and TRBJ2-7 gives the full variable domain: DGGITQSPKYLFRKEGQNVTLSCEQNLNHDAMYWYRQDPGQGLRLIYYSQIVNDFQKGDIAEGYSVSREKKESFPLTVTSAQKNPTAFYLCASSILGNLYEQYFGPGTRLTVT.

V usage is TRBV20-1 and J usage is TRBJ2-4; perhaps TRBD2 as D (6 bases). V shed 6 bases and J shed 7 bases, with 16 bases lying between them. This CDR3 is built from 13 residues. CDR1 and CDR2 (germline): DFQATT, SNEGSKA (reference sequence). DNA for the CDR3: TGCAGTGCCCTGGGACTTAGGGTCAACATTCAGTACTTC. Encoded protein: CSALGLRVNIQYF.

DNA of the CDR3: TGTGCCAGCAGCCTCACGACCGGTTGGGACGAGCAGTACTTC. Its translation: CASSLTTGWDEQYF. The chain carries TRBV7-2 and TRBJ2-7; D remains unclear. V was pared by 5 bases and J by 5 bases, with 16 bases between. The germline gives CDR1 SGHTA, CDR2 FQGNSA. The CDR3 spans 14 residues.

In its sample, this clonotype was seen a few times. DNA of the CDR3: TGTGCCAGCAGCCAAGTCAGGACTGAAGCTTTCTTT. Amino acids: CASSQVRTEAFF. The chain recombines TRBV4-2 with TRBJ1-1, with D unresolved. V lost 1 base, J lost 5 bases, and 5 bases lay in between. In germline, CDR1 is LGHNA, CDR2 YNFKEQ. The CDR3 contains 12 residues.

Ten or more counts support this clonotype. The chain is built from TRBV5-6 and TRBJ2-3; possibly TRBD2 for D (5 bases). V was shortened by 0 bases and J by 4 bases, with 12 bases between the two germline ends. This CDR3 region has 15 residues. CDR1 and CDR2 from the germline V gene are SGHDT and YYEEEE. As DNA, the CDR3 is TGTGCCAGCAGCTTGGCCCTAGCTAGGGCAGATACGCAGTATTTT. Residues: CASSLALARADTQYF.

In this sample, this clonotype turned up a few times. This chain links TRBV29-1 with TRBJ2-7; TRBD1 is a possible D gene (6 bases). CDR3 length: 11 residues. Trimming left V 6 bases short and J 7 bases short, with 13 bases between. Germline V gene sequence: CDR1 SQVTM, CDR2 ANQGSEA. CDR3 loop: CSVGQGREQYF. The DNA for the CDR3 is TGCAGCGTAGGCCAGGGGCGTGAGCAGTACTTC.

This clonotype has ten or more counts. The rearrangement links TRBV6-2 or TRBV6-3 to TRBJ2-3, with 9 bases aligning to TRBD2. The CDR3 runs to 16 residues. The germline V gene encodes CDR1 MNHEY and CDR2 SVGEGT. V trimming: 7 bases; J trimming: 5 bases; junction bases outside the gene matches: 13. The CDR3 coding sequence is TGTGCCAGCAACCGGGGATGGACTAGCGTACAAGATACGCAGTATTTT. It yields the protein CASNRGWTSVQDTQYF.

This clonotype occurred many times. V usage is TRBV28 and J usage is TRBJ1-1; D is undetermined. CDR1 and CDR2 (germline): MDHEN, SYDVKM. This CDR3 is built from 13 residues. Deletions cut 1 base from V and 3 bases from J, with 6 bases between. CDR3 DNA: TGTGCCAGCAGTTTATTTGGGTACACTGAAGCTTTCTTT. Translated, it gives CASSLFGYTEAFF. Full variable domain (remainder filled in from reference TRBV28 and TRBJ1-1): DVKVTQSSRYLVKRTGEKVFLECVQDMDHENMFWYRQDPGLGLRLIYFSYDVKMKEKGDIPEGYSVSREKKERFSLILESASTNQTSMYLCASSLFGYTEAFFGQGTRLTVV.

This CDR3 reads CASSLSGQLTRYF. Written as DNA, the CDR3 is TGTGCCAGCAGTCTCTCGGGACAGCTTACTCGGTACTTC. V and J are TRBV12-3 or TRBV12-4 and TRBJ2-5; 7 bases match TRBD1. After removal of 5 bases from V and 13 bases from J, the junction contained 13 bases not matched to a gene. The CDR3 sequence is 13 residues long.

The chain carries TRBV12-5 and TRBJ2-2; 9 bases align to TRBD1. The CDR3 extends over 18 amino acids. CDR1 and CDR2 (germline): LGHNT, FRNRAP. V dropped 5 bases and J dropped 3; count of bases not matched to a gene: 13. CDR3 sequence (DNA): TGTGCTAGTGGTCCGGACAGGGGACCTAGCAGCTACACCGGGGAGCTGTTTTTT. Amino acid sequence: CASGPDRGPSSYTGELFF.

In this sample, this clonotype turned up many times. The V call is TRBV24-1, the J call TRBJ2-7; TRBD2 is a possible D gene (6 bases). The V end was cut by 4 bases, the J end by 2 bases, with 23 bases between. The CDR3 is 18 amino acids. Looked up from germline, CDR1 is KGHDR and CDR2 is SFDVKD. The CDR3 here is CATSDWKKGYTGAYEQYF. The CDR3 DNA reads TGTGCCACCAGTGACTGGAAGAAGGGATACACGGGGGCCTACGAGCAGTACTTC.

This sequence joins TRBV7-2 and TRBJ2-7; a possible D gene is TRBD1 (6 bases). The CDR3 length is 14 residues. V was shortened by 8 bases and J by 0 bases, with 14 bases between the two germline ends. Germline loops: CDR1 SGHTA, CDR2 FQGNSA. The CDR3 is CASWETGSSYEQYF. CDR3 DNA: TGTGCCAGCTGGGAAACAGGGAGCTCCTACGAGCAGTACTTC.

A single count supports this clonotype. V gene TRBV6-5 combines with J gene TRBJ2-5; 8 positions match TRBD2. There are 16 residues in the CDR3. The V and J ends lost 0 bases and 2 bases, in that order; junction bases with no gene match: 5. CDR1 and CDR2 from the germline V gene are MNHEY and SVGAGI. The CDR3 loop reads CASSYSWTSIQETQYF. The CDR3 bases are TGTGCCAGCAGTTACTCTTGGACTAGCATTCAAGAGACCCAGTACTTC.

The J gene is TRBJ2-2, the V gene TRBV27; 12 bases align to TRBD2. The ends lost 6 bases at V and 2 bases at J; junction bases unmatched: 4. CDR3 length equals 16 residues. CDR1 MNHEY and CDR2 SMNVEV come from the germline V gene (reference sequence). This chain's CDR3 is CASSRTSGANTGELFF. For the CDR3, the DNA is TGTGCCAGCAGCCGGACTAGCGGGGCCAACACCGGGGAGCTGTTTTTT.

The chain has TRBV29-1 and TRBJ2-5; the match to TRBD1 covers 10 bases. V was pared by 6 bases and J by 1 base, with 5 bases of the junction left unmatched. CDR3 length: 14 amino acids. CDR1 and CDR2 from the germline V gene are SQVTM and ANQGSEA. The CDR3 loop reads CSVLRTGGQETQYF. The CDR3 DNA follows: TGCAGCGTGCTCCGGACAGGGGGCCAAGAGACCCAGTACTTC.